This TCR beta chain was identified in a study of Graves' ophthalmopathy and Graves' hyperthyroidism. About the research overall: Hyperthyroidism qualified as stable when ophthalmopathy did not develop within 18 months of follow-up.

In this sample, this clonotype turned up a few times. What it recognizes is unknown. The study amplified TCR beta CDR3 regions using RNA transcripts. First-round RT-PCR with HTBI primers preceded a second-round multiplex PCR. One entry per CDR3 protein, called by TCRdb with MiXCR from the multiplex PCR reads. The table has around 1.1 million distinct CDR3 sequences, less than 45% seen once; the top ten hold approximately 12%. Trimming took 5 bases from V and 6 from J; bases not matched to a gene: 8. This CDR3 is 15 amino acids long. Exclusion covered patients with other autoimmune diseases or uncontrolled infections (as well as pregnancy or lactation). Establishment of the diagnosis relied upon clinical symptoms, serum thyroxine, TRAb, thyroid ultrasound and orbital computed tomography. Points from the study as a whole: Among expanded thyroid clonotypes above 0.001 frequency, most also occurred in blood.

The specimen sequenced was peripheral blood or thyroid tissue (not recorded which). The sequence derives from an adult man with Graves' hyperthyroidism. The V gene is TRBV12-3 or TRBV12-4, the J gene TRBJ2-2; 8 nucleotides agree with TRBD2. The CDR3 DNA sequence: TGTGCCAGCAGTCCCGTCCGGGGGGGTCCCGGGGAGCTGTTTTTT. The encoded protein is CASSPVRGGPGELFF.